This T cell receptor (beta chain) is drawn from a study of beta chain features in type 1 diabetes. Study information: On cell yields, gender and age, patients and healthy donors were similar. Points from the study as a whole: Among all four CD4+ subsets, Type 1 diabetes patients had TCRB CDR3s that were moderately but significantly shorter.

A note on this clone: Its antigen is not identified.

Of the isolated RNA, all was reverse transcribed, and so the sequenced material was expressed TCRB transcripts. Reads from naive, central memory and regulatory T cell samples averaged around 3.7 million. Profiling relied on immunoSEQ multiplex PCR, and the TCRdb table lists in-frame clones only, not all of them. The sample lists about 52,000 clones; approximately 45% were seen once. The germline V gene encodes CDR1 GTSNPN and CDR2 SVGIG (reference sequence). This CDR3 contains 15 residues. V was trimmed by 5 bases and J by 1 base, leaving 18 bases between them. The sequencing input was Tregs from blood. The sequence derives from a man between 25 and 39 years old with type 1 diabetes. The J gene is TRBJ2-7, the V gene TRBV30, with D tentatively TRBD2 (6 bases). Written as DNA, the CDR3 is TGTGCCTGGTCCCCCTCCGGGGGTTATTCCTACGAGCAGTACTTC. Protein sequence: CAWSPSGGYSYEQYF. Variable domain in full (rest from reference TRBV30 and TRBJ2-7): SQTIHQWPATLVQPVGSPLSLECTVEGTSNPNLYWYRQAAGRGLQLLFYSVGIGQISSEVPQNLSASRPQDRQFILSSKKLLLSDSGFYLCAWSPSGGYSYEQYFGPGTRLTVT.